These 4 T cell receptor beta chains share one sample of origin, sequenced in a study of cytomegalovirus exposure and HLA in healthy donors. The primer mix had 60 Vbeta and 13 Jbeta primers. The table came from immunoSEQ multiplex PCR; TCRdb's copy has only in-frame clones and leaves some out. The table lists over 150,000 clones, around 67% of them singletons, with less than 4% in the top ten. Sequenced: PBMCs. These receptors were collected from a young woman in good health and CMV-seropositive.

The V call is TRBV6-1, the J call TRBJ2-1; D possibly corresponds to TRBD2 (6 bases). Germline V lookup: CDR1 MNHNS, CDR2 SASEGT. The V end was cut by 1 base, the J end by 1 base, with 17 bases between. The CDR3 totals 18 residues. The chain's CDR3 is CASSEGGTRLGSYNEQFF. The CDR3 nucleotides are TGTGCCAGCAGTGAAGGGGGGACTCGCCTGGGGTCCTACAATGAGCAGTTCTTC.

This clone has only a few counts. The rearrangement uses TRBV5-8 and TRBJ1-2, with 12 bases that match TRBD1. The CDR3 loop spans 15 amino acids. The trim removed 3 bases at V and 4 bases at J, leaving 4 bases unmatched. Germline loops: CDR1 SGHTS, CDR2 YDEGEE. For the CDR3, the DNA is TGTGCCAGCAGCTGGGGACAGGGGGCAGGCTATGGCTACACCTTC. It encodes CASSWGQGAGYGYTF.

V is TRBV6-1 and J is TRBJ2-3; D unclear. V lost 6 bases, J lost 0 bases, and 13 bases lay in between. CDR1 is MNHNS, CDR2 SASEGT, per germline. This CDR3 is built from 15 residues. The CDR3 is CASSWLASSTDTQYF. DNA of the CDR3: TGTGCCAGCAGCTGGTTGGCCTCTAGCACAGATACGCAGTATTTT.

The chain couples TRBV7-9 to TRBJ2-7; possibly TRBD2 for D (6 bases). Germline loops: CDR1 SEHNR, CDR2 FQNEAQ (reference sequence). The CDR3 totals 14 residues. V gave up 4 bases and J gave up 5 bases, with 15 bases separating them. The CDR3 DNA sequence: TGTGCCAGCAGCTCGGGTCCGGGAGCCAACGAGCAGTACTTC. The encoded protein is CASSSGPGANEQYF.